The 6 T cell receptor beta chains below come from one sample, sequenced in a study of cytomegalovirus exposure and HLA in healthy donors. Repertoires were generated with immunoSEQ multiplex PCR, while TCRdb's copy carries only in-frame clones and drops some. Among under 200,000 clones listed, around nine tenths were seen once. Sequenced input: PBMCs. These receptors all stem from a man aged 18-30 years in good health and CMV-seropositive.

In regard to this clone: A junction boundary mismatches the germline segment, possibly from a read error. The chain is built from TRBV27 and TRBJ2-7; unclear D gene. Per the germline V gene, CDR1 is MNHEY and CDR2 is SMNVEV (reference sequence). This CDR3 comprises 13 residues. Here the CDR3 reads CASSSLGDRLIDF. CDR3 DNA sequence: TGTGCCAGCAGTTCCCTTGGAGACCGTCTAATAGACTTC.

V usage is TRBV19 and J usage is TRBJ2-3; weak D call: TRBD2 (5 bases). The V gene lost 6 bases and the J gene lost 2 bases, with 9 bases spanning the gap. The CDR3 has 13 amino acids. Germline CDR1 is LNHDA and CDR2 is SQIVND (reference sequence). Written as DNA, the CDR3 is TGTGCCAGTAGAGAGGGATACACAGATACGCAGTATTTT. It specifies CASREGYTDTQYF.

The sample holds one count of this clone. The chain recombines TRBV11-3 with TRBJ2-7; D possibly corresponds to TRBD1 (6 bases). CDR1 is SGHNT, CDR2 YENEEA, per germline. Deletions cut 0 bases from V and 4 bases from J, with 13 bases between. The CDR3 loop spans 15 amino acids. The CDR3 DNA sequence: TGTGCCAGCAGCTTAGACCCGACAGGTGGGTACGAGCAGTACTTC. It specifies CASSLDPTGGYEQYF. Full variable domain (rest looked up from reference TRBV11-3 and TRBJ2-7): EAGVVQSPRYKIIEKKQPVAFWCNPISGHNTLYWYLQNLGQGPELLIRYENEEAVDDSQLPKDRFSAERLKGVDSTLKIQPAELGDSAVYLCASSLDPTGGYEQYFGPGTRLTVT.

This chain links TRBV5-1 with TRBJ2-3; 12 bases agree with TRBD2. This CDR3 is built from 15 residues. Germline CDR1 SGHRS, CDR2 YFSETQ. The ends lost 2 bases at V and 6 bases at J; junction bases unmatched: 4. The CDR3 DNA follows: TGCGCCAGCAGCTTCGGACTAGCGGGACCCGATACGCAGTATTTT. It translates to CASSFGLAGPDTQYF.

The chain employs TRBV5-4 and TRBJ2-2; D is ambiguous. The CDR3 covers 12 residues. CDR1 SGHNT and CDR2 YYREEE come from the germline V gene (reference sequence). V lost 0 bases and J lost 7, with 4 bases in between. The CDR3 DNA sequence: TGTGCCAGCAGCTTGGGAGGCGGGGAGCTGTTTTTT. This codes for CASSLGGGELFF.

V and J are TRBV5-4 and TRBJ1-2, with 11 bases lining up with TRBD1. This CDR3 is built from 14 residues. Losses at the gene ends were 4 bases for V and 7 bases for J; bases not matched to a gene: 6. Per germline, CDR1 SGHNT and CDR2 YYREEE (reference sequence). DNA for the CDR3: TGTGCCAGCAGCCCGGGACAGGGGGAGGGTGGCTACACCTTC. Translating it yields CASSPGQGEGGYTF.